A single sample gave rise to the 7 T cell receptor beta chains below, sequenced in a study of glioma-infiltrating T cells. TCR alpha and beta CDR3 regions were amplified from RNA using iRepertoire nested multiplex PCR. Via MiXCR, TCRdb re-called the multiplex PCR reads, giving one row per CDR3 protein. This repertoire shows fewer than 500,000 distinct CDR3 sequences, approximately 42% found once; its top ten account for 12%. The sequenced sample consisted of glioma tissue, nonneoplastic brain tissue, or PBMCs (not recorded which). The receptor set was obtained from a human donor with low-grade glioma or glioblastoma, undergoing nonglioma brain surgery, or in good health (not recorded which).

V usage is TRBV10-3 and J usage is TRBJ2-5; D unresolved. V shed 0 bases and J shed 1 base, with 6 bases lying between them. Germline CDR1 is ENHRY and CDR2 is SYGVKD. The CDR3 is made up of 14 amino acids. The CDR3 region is CAISESTTQETQYF. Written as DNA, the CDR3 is TGTGCCATCAGTGAGTCGACCACCCAAGAGACCCAGTACTTC.

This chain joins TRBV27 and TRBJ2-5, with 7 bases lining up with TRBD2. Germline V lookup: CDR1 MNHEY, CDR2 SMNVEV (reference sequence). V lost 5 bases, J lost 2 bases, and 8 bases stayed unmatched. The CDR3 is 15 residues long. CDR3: CASSPLSAGQETQYF. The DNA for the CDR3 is TGTGCCAGCAGTCCCTTGTCAGCGGGGCAAGAGACCCAGTACTTC.

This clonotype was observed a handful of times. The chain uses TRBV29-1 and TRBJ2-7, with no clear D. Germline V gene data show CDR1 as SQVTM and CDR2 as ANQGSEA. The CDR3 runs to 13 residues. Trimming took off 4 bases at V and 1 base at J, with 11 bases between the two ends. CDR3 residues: CSVAVAGSYEQYF. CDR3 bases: TGCAGCGTTGCCGTCGCCGGGTCCTACGAGCAGTACTTC.

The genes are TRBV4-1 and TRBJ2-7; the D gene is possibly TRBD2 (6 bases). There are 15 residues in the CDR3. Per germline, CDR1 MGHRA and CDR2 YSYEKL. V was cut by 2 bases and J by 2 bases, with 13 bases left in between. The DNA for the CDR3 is TGCGCCAGCAGCCAATCGGGGGAGGCCCCCTACGAGCAGTACTTC. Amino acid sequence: CASSQSGEAPYEQYF.

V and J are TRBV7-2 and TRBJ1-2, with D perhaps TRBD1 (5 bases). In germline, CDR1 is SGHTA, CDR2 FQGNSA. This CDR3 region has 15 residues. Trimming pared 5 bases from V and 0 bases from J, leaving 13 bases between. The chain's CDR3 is CASSPGPVANYGYTF. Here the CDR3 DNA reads TGTGCCAGCAGCCCAGGGCCAGTAGCTAACTATGGCTACACCTTC.

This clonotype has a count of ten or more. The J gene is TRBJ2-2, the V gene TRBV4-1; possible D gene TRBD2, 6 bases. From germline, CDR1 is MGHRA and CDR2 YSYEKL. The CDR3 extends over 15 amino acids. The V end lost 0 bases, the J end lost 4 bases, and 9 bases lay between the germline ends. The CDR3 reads CASSQEIGSTGELFF. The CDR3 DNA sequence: TGCGCCAGCAGCCAAGAAATCGGGAGCACCGGGGAGCTGTTTTTT.

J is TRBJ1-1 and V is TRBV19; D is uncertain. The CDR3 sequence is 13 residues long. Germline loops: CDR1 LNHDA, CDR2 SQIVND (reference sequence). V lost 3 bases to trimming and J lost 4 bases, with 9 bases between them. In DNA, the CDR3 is TGTGCCAGTAGTATTTGGGGTAGCACTGAAGCTTTCTTT. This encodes CASSIWGSTEAFF.